The clone carrying this T cell receptor (beta chain) appeared many times. The iRepertoire nested amplicon-rescue multiplex PCR amplified TCR alpha and beta CDR3s from RNA. MiXCR was run by TCRdb on the multiplex PCR reads, yielding one entry per CDR3 protein. The sample includes tens of thousands of distinct CDR3 sequences, about 23% seen only once; the top ten take about 6.6%. This sample is drawn from a study of glioma-infiltrating T cells. CDR3 length: 19 amino acids. Unmatched junction bases numbered 18, after V lost 1 base and J lost 8 bases. Germline V gene lookup returns CDR1 DFQATT and CDR2 SNEGSKA (reference sequence).

Source material: glioma tissue, nonneoplastic brain tissue, or PBMCs (not recorded which). The TCR comes from a human donor with low-grade glioma or glioblastoma, undergoing nonglioma brain surgery, or in good health (not recorded which). The chain recombines TRBV20-1 with TRBJ2-1; TRBD2 matches at 12 bases. The CDR3 sequence is CSARGPLAGGQLPQDEQFF. For the CDR3, the DNA is TGCAGTGCTAGAGGCCCCCTAGCGGGAGGGCAGTTACCCCAAGATGAGCAGTTCTTC.